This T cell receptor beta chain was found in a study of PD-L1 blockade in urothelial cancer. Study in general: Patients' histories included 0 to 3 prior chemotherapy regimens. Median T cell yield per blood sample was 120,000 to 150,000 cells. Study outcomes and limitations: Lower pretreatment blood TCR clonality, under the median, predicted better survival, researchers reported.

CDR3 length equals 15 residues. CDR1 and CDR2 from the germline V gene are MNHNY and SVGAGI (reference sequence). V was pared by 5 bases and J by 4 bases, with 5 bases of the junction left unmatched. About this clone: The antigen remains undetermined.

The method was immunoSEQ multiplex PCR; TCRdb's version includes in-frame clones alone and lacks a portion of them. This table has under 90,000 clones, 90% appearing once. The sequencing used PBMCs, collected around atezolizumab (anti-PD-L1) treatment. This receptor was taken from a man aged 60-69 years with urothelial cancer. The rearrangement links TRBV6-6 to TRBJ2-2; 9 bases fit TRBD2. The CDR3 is CASSRAGGSTGELFF. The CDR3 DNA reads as TGTGCCAGCAGTCGGGCGGGAGGGAGCACCGGGGAGCTGTTTTTT.